Listed here are 10 T cell receptor beta chains from one sample, sequenced in a study of read filtering for tumor transcriptome and immune sequencing. This library used roughly 400 ng RNA and molecular barcoded adaptors spanning alpha/delta and beta/gamma chains. A single record per CDR3 protein comes from TCRdb applying MiXCR to the reads. Of 75,000 to 95,000 distinct CDR3 sequences detected, about a fifth appear once; the ten largest clones hold about an eighth. Sequencing was carried out using a population of CD138-negative cells sorted from bone marrow. All receptors derive from a donor at least 40 years old with multiple myeloma.

There are many counts of this clonotype. The genes are TRBV29-1 and TRBJ1-5; no clear D gene. Per germline, CDR1 SQVTM and CDR2 ANQGSEA. This CDR3 contains 13 residues. Trimming shortened V by 4 bases and J by 7 bases, and 14 bases separated the two germline ends. CDR3 sequence: CSVAARGEQPQHF. The CDR3 region has the DNA TGCAGCGTTGCTGCCAGAGGTGAGCAGCCCCAGCATTTT.

This clonotype was recorded a few times. V and J are TRBV19 and TRBJ2-5, with 8 bases aligning to TRBD2. The trim removed 9 bases at V and 2 bases at J, leaving 5 bases unmatched. The CDR3 contains 13 residues. The V gene's germline CDR1 is LNHDA and CDR2 SQIVND (reference sequence). CDR3 sequence (DNA): TGTGCCAGGAAAGCGGGGGTACAAGAGACCCAGTACTTC. Translating gives CARKAGVQETQYF.

Regarding this clonotype: A read error may be the cause here, since a much bigger clone is one base away. The rearrangement joins TRBV10-1 to TRBJ2-1; 9 nucleotides align to TRBD1. The germline gives CDR1 WNHNN, CDR2 SYGVQD (reference sequence). This CDR3 spans 16 amino acids. The DNA for the CDR3 is TGCGCCAGCAGTGGATCGGACAGGGGCTCCTACAATGAGCAGTCCTTC. Translation gives CASSGSDRGSYNEQSF.

This clonotype was seen repeatedly, ten times or more. This CDR3 reads CATSDPTGAPRGTQYF. The DNA of the CDR3 is TGTGCCACCAGTGACCCGACAGGGGCCCCCCGCGGTACGCAGTATTTT. The chain links TRBV24-1 to TRBJ2-3, with 8 bases fitting TRBD1. Germline CDR1 reads KGHDR; CDR2 reads SFDVKD. J gave up 8 bases and V 4 bases, and 13 bases lay outside the gene matches. The length of the CDR3 is 16 residues.

This clonotype has a count of ten or more. The V and J genes are TRBV29-1 and TRBJ1-1; no clear D gene. The CDR3 loop spans 14 amino acids. Germline V gene sequence: CDR1 SQVTM, CDR2 ANQGSEA. V was clipped by 3 bases and J by 1 base, with 12 bases between them. The CDR3 sequence: CSVDAETTNTEAFF. CDR3 DNA sequence: TGCAGCGTTGATGCTGAGACAACGAACACTGAAGCTTTCTTT.

This clonotype has a single count. A read error may be the cause here, since a much bigger clone is one base away. The CDR3 reads CASSLESSNTEAFF. CDR3 in DNA: TGCGCCAGCAGCTTGGAGTCCTCGAACACTGAAGCTTTCTTT. This sequence joins TRBV5-1 and TRBJ1-1; no reliable D call. Germline V gene data show CDR1 as SGHRS and CDR2 as YFSETQ. The CDR3 is 14 amino acids. Trimming cost V 0 bases and J 1 base, with 7 bases left between them.

As concerns this clonotype: The germline gene is not matched at one end of the junction; a read error may be the cause. The genes are TRBV20-1 and TRBJ2-1, with 7 bases identical to TRBD2. CDR1 and CDR2 (germline): DFQATT, SNEGSKA (reference sequence). The CDR3 consists of 14 residues. The CDR3 reads CSTKGELSGAEPFF. CDR3 DNA: TGCAGTACCAAAGGGGAACTCAGCGGGGCTGAGCCGTTCTTC.

The sample holds many counts of this clonotype. The chain is built from TRBV18 and TRBJ1-1; tentatively, D is TRBD1 (5 bases). The V gene's germline CDR1 is KGHSH and CDR2 LQKENI. V was shortened by 5 bases and J by 5 bases, with 12 bases between the two germline ends. This CDR3 comprises 13 residues. The CDR3 DNA reads as TGTGCCAGCTCATCCTCGACAGAAACTGAAGCTTTCTTT. It translates to CASSSSTETEAFF.

This clonotype was recorded at least ten times. This chain links TRBV9 with TRBJ2-3, with 9 positions matching TRBD2. The CDR3 is 16 residues long. Looked up from germline, CDR1 is SGDLS and CDR2 is YYNGEE. The ends lost 3 bases at V and 6 bases at J; junction bases unmatched: 11. The CDR3 coding sequence is TGTGCCAGCAGCGCGTACTTAGCGGGGGCTCCCGATACGCAGTATTTT. This codes for CASSAYLAGAPDTQYF.

About this clonotype itself: Being one base from a much bigger clone, this may be a read error. This chain connects TRBV5-1 to TRBJ2-3; TRBD2 matches at 9 bases. Per the germline V gene, CDR1 is SGHRS and CDR2 is YFSETQ. The CDR3 spans 16 residues. V shed 0 bases, J shed 1 base, and the junction held 3 bases outside the gene matches. The CDR3 sequence is CASSLERGARTDTQYF. The CDR3 DNA reads as TGCGCCAGCAGCTTGGAGCGGGGGGCTCGCACAGATACGCAGTATTTT.